The TCR beta chain under discussion was sequenced for a study of blood T cell repertoires in COVID-19. Turning to the study itself: In each case, the material was cDNA or gDNA derived from T cells, B-cell-depleted T cells, or PBMCs.

Participants, 18 to 89 years old, spanned more than 20 US areas. Cohorts were assigned according to the clinical history that participants reported. As originally analysed: From reference gene primer amplification, estimates of nucleated cell counts were derived. Sequencing was performed with immunoSEQ multiplex PCR; in TCRdb, only in-frame clones are kept and a portion is missing. That table gives V, J and clone size, and the DNA gave D and trimming. The data hold approximately 450,000 clones, with nearly 90% observed a single time. Trimming took 2 bases from V and 6 from J; bases not matched to a gene: 4. Germline assignment: CDR1 ENHRY and CDR2 SYGVKD. The CDR3 extends over 15 amino acids.

V and J are TRBV10-3 and TRBJ2-4; 10 bases line up with TRBD2. The sample taken for sequencing was PBMCs or T cells enriched from blood (not recorded which). The receptor comes from a woman between 18 and 29 years old with acute COVID-19. Here the CDR3 reads CAISEGVAGGNIQYF. CDR3 nucleotide sequence: TGTGCCATCAGTGAGGGGGTAGCGGGGGGAAACATTCAGTACTTC.